Below, one T cell receptor (beta chain) is given with its context. V lost 0 bases and J 7 bases, leaving 10 bases between the germline ends. The CDR3 runs to 15 residues. Germline CDR1 MGHRA, CDR2 YSYEKL. Profiled with immunoSEQ multiplex PCR; TCRdb holds only in-frame clones, not every one. This table holds 100,000 to 150,000 clones, 75% to 95% found once. This sample was taken from a study of control samples from healthy donors and cancer patients. The chain joins TRBV4-1 to TRBJ1-6; D call uncertain. Material for sequencing was blood. This receptor was taken from a man aged 18-30 years in good health. The DNA for the CDR3 is TGCGCCAGCAGCCAAGATGAGCAGAGGAATTCACCCCTCCACTTT. Protein sequence: CASSQDEQRNSPLHF.